The 16 T cell receptor beta chains below were found in one sample sequenced in a study of circulating CD8 cells and anti-PD-1 response in melanoma (TCRdb year 2020). TCRdb names NextSeq 500 as the instrument used. Starting from roughly 15 ng of total RNA, TCR libraries were made with the QIAseq Immune Repertoire RNA Library Kit, Human TCR Panel. TCRdb took the public reads, trimmed them with fastp at Q25, ran MiXCR for clone calling and kept in-frame beta chains. One record per CDR3 amino acid sequence lists the most common genes and DNA. Counted in this sample were about 720 distinct CDR3 sequences; about 4.5% of them appeared once. The ten biggest clones cover 13% of the sample. Using a BD FACSAria II cell sorter, four subsets defined by PD-1 and/or TIGIT were sorted from live CD3+CD8+TCRalphabeta+ cells. The input for sequencing was CD8+ T cells from PBMCs, taken at baseline or after one month of anti-PD-1 therapy (not recorded which). All receptors come from a human donor with melanoma.

This clonotype is labeled as large. V and J are TRBV27 and TRBJ1-2; a possible D gene is TRBD1 (5 bases). CDR1 and CDR2 from the germline V gene are MNHEY and SMNVEV (reference sequence). The V end was cut by 7 bases, the J end by 4 bases, with 19 bases between. The CDR3 totals 15 residues. The DNA of the CDR3 is TGTGCCAGCACTCCCGGAGGTAGGGGAGGCTATGGCTACACCTTC. This sequence encodes CASTPGGRGGYGYTF.

This clonotype has just a few counts. The J gene is TRBJ2-7, the V gene TRBV19; 8 nucleotides line up with TRBD1. V lost 5 bases and J lost 6; bases outside the gene matches: 9. Germline V gene data show CDR1 as LNHDA and CDR2 as SQIVND (reference sequence). This CDR3 comprises 14 residues. Here the CDR3 reads CASSFDRGIGEQYF. The CDR3 DNA sequence: TGTGCCAGTAGTTTTGACAGGGGAATCGGCGAGCAGTACTTC.

Sample share makes this clonotype large. The V gene is TRBV2, the J gene TRBJ1-4, with 7 bases identical to TRBD1. With V trimmed by 2 bases and J by 10 bases, 10 bases remained unmatched. CDR1 and CDR2 from the germline V gene are SNHLY and FYNNEI. CDR3 size: 15 residues. For the CDR3, the DNA is TGTGCCAGCAGTGAATTAAAGAGGGGGCTCGGAAAACTGTTTTTT. Residues: CASSELKRGLGKLFF.

This clonotype is medium-sized in the sample. The chain joins TRBV5-6 to TRBJ2-7, with D perhaps matching TRBD2 (5 bases). Germline lookup yields CDR1 SGHDT and CDR2 YYEEEE. This CDR3 is 14 amino acids long. The germline V and J ends were trimmed by 4 bases and 6 bases, with 17 bases remaining between them. CDR3 in amino acids: CASSPGSGVSEQYF. Written as DNA, the CDR3 is TGTGCCAGCAGCCCCGGGTCCGGGGTGAGCGAGCAGTACTTC.

This clonotype is categorized as medium-sized. The chain carries TRBV24-1 and TRBJ2-2; D remains ambiguous. The CDR3 is made up of 14 amino acids. Germline V gene sequence: CDR1 KGHDR, CDR2 SFDVKD. The ends were cut back, 0 bases at V and 4 bases at J, with 5 bases in the middle. The CDR3 reads CATSDLDPTGELFF. In DNA, the CDR3 is TGTGCCACCAGTGATTTGGACCCCACCGGGGAGCTGTTTTTT.

By share of the sample, this clonotype is large. The J gene is TRBJ2-7, the V gene TRBV27; TRBD1 aligns across 8 bases. V lost 1 base to trimming and J lost 6 bases; unmatched junction nucleotides: 8. The CDR3 loop spans 15 amino acids. Germline V gene sequence: CDR1 MNHEY, CDR2 SMNVEV (reference sequence). The CDR3 DNA reads as TGTGCCAGCAGTTTATGGGCTGACAGGGGAGCCGAGCAGTACTTC. Protein product: CASSLWADRGAEQYF.

By share of the sample, this clonotype is large (0.1 to 1%). The J gene is TRBJ2-2, the V gene TRBV19; TRBD2 matches 8 bases. After removal of 3 bases from V and 1 base from J, the junction contained 7 bases not matched to a gene. The CDR3 loop spans 17 amino acids. The V gene's germline CDR1 is LNHDA and CDR2 SQIVND (reference sequence). CDR3 residues: CASSISPSGGNTGELFF. The CDR3 nucleotides are TGTGCCAGTAGTATCTCGCCGAGCGGGGGGAACACCGGGGAGCTGTTTTTT.

By share, this clonotype counts as large. The gene calls are TRBV29-1 and TRBJ1-2, with a tentative D call TRBD1 (5 bases). The CDR3 spans 12 residues. Germline CDR1 reads SQVTM; CDR2 reads ANQGSEA. Trimming took 3 bases from V and 4 from J, leaving 9 bases between them. In DNA, the CDR3 is TGCAGCGTTGACGGGGGACTCTATGGCTACACCTTC. Protein product: CSVDGGLYGYTF.

In this sample, this clonotype is large. This sequence joins TRBV6-4 and TRBJ2-7, with D tentatively TRBD2 (5 bases). Germline values: CDR1 MRHNA, CDR2 SNTAGT. CDR3 length equals 14 residues. V was cut by 0 bases and J by 0 bases, with 6 bases left in between. In nucleotides, the CDR3 is TGTGCCAGCAGTGACTCCGGGGACTCCTACGAGCAGTACTTC. This gives the protein CASSDSGDSYEQYF.

By sample fraction, this clonotype is medium-sized (0.01 to 0.1%). The CDR3 spells CASSELDRGMEETQYF. Written as DNA, the CDR3 is TGTGCCAGCAGTGAACTGGACAGGGGGATGGAAGAGACCCAGTACTTC. The chain has TRBV12-3 or TRBV12-4 and TRBJ2-5, with 10 nucleotides matching TRBD1. This CDR3 spans 16 amino acids. With 5 bases clipped from V and 3 bases from J, the junction kept 9 bases outside the gene matches.

In this sample, this clonotype is large. This chain links TRBV9 with TRBJ2-5; D possibly matches TRBD1 or TRBD2 (5 bases each). Per the germline V gene, CDR1 is SGDLS and CDR2 is YYNGEE. This CDR3 spans 13 amino acids. Trimming took 4 bases from V and 3 from J, leaving 10 bases between them. Here the CDR3 reads CASSPGPKETQYF. The CDR3 DNA is TGTGCCAGCAGCCCGGGACCCAAAGAGACCCAGTACTTC.

By frequency in the sample, this clonotype is large. The chain is built from TRBV3-2 and TRBJ2-5; the table's TRBD2 call for D was not verified on the DNA. TRBV3-2 represents a pseudogene. CDR3 size: 16 residues. This CDR3 reads CASSFWVAGGRETQYF. The CDR3 DNA sequence: TGTGCCAGCAGCTTCTGGGTAGCGGGGGGAAGGGAGACCCAGTACTTC.

In its sample, this clonotype is medium-sized. The chain recombines TRBV29-1 with TRBJ2-3; 9 bases align to TRBD1. V gave up 2 bases and J gave up 7 bases; unmatched junction bases: 7. The CDR3 extends over 14 amino acids. From germline, CDR1 is SQVTM and CDR2 ANQGSEA. The CDR3 reads CSVETQGASYTQYF. In DNA, the CDR3 is TGCAGCGTTGAAACACAGGGGGCGAGTTATACGCAGTATTTT.

Relative to its sample, this clonotype is large. V is TRBV24-1 and J is TRBJ2-2, with TRBD1 matching 7 bases. The germline gives CDR1 KGHDR, CDR2 SFDVKD. J was trimmed by 2 bases and V by 4 bases; bases with no gene match: 3. There are 15 residues in the CDR3. CDR3 coding DNA: TGTGCCACCAGTGAGGACAGGATAAACACCGGGGAGCTGTTTTTT. Translation: CATSEDRINTGELFF.

Judged by abundance, this clonotype is medium-sized. This chain links TRBV14 with TRBJ2-1, with D maybe TRBD1 (6 bases). The CDR3 has 13 amino acids. Germline V CDR1 and CDR2: SGHDN, FVKESK. Trimming removed 4 bases at V and 7 bases at J, with 11 bases between. DNA of the CDR3: TGTGCCAGCAGCCGCAGGGGTGCAAATGAGCAGTTCTTC. Encoded protein: CASSRRGANEQFF.

By share of the sample, this clonotype is medium-sized. V and J are TRBV19 and TRBJ2-7; 9 positions agree with TRBD1. This CDR3 is 14 amino acids long. Trimming cost V 4 bases and J 4 bases; bases outside gene matches: 5. Germline CDR1 reads LNHDA; CDR2 reads SQIVND (reference sequence). CDR3 protein: CASSRQGVSYEQYF. Here the CDR3 DNA reads TGTGCCAGTAGTAGACAGGGGGTATCTTACGAGCAGTACTTC.